This TCR beta chain comes out of a study of cytomegalovirus exposure and HLA in healthy donors. V lost 5 bases and J 5 bases, leaving 9 bases between the germline ends. Germline V CDR1 and CDR2: SNHLY, FYNNEI. CDR3 length: 13 amino acids. Only in-frame clones appear in the TCRdb table, and some are missing; sequencing was by immunoSEQ multiplex PCR. The sample records hundreds of thousands of clones, approximately 83% being singletons. This chain connects TRBV2 to TRBJ1-4; D not resolved. The source is a woman in her 30s in good health and CMV-seropositive. The sequencing input was PBMCs. The CDR3 nucleotides are TGTGCCAGCAGTAGGACTTTAAATGAAAAACTGTTTTTT. Translating it yields CASSRTLNEKLFF. The full variable domain, rest sourced from reference TRBV2 and TRBJ1-4, is EPEVTQTPSHQVTQMGQEVILRCVPISNHLYFYWYRQILGQKVEFLVSFYNNEISEKSEIFDDQFSVERPDGSNFTLKIRSTKLEDSAMYFCASSRTLNEKLFFGSGTQLSVL.